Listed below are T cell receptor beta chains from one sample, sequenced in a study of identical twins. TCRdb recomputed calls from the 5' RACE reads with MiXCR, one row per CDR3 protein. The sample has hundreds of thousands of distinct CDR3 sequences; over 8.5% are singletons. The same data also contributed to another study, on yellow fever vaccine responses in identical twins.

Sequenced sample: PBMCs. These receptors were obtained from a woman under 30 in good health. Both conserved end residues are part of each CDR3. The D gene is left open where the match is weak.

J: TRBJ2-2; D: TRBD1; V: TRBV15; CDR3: CATSRATGVNTGELFF
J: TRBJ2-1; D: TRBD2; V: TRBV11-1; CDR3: CASSSGTSGGSSYNEQFF
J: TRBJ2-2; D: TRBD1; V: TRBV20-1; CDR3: CSARDLRDRGNTGELFF
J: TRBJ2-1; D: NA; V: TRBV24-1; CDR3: CATSDIGTYNEQFF
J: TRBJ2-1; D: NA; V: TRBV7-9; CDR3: CASSVRDSGTDQFF
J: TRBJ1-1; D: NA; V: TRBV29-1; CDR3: CSVEGRGGWAFF
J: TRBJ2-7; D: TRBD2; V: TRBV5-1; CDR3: CASSSASGNSYEQYF
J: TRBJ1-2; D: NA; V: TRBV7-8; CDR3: CASSLVGQGITKSNYGYTF
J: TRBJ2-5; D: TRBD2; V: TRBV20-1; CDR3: CSAQEGASGIVETQYF
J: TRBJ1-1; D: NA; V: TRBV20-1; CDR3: CSATGEGTEAFF
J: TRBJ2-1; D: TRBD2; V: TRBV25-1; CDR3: CASSEGGGAMMNEQFF
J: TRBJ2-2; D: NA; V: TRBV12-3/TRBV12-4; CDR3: CASILTVNTGELFF
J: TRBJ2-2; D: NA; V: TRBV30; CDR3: CAWSEGQGLGELFF
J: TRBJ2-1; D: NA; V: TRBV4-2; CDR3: CASSQVELKGVDEQFF
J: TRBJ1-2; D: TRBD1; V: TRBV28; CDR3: CASSLGQGAIGYTF
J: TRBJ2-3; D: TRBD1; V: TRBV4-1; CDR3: CASSQGTGGLDTQYF
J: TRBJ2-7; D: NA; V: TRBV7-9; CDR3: CASNLVGQGTLYEQYF
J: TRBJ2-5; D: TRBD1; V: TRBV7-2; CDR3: CASQQGSQETQYF
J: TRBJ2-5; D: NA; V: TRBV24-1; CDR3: CATSDQRRQETQYF
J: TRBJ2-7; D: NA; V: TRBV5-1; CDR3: CASSTGGLTYEQYF
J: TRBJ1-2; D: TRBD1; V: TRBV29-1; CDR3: CSVRTGNYGYTF
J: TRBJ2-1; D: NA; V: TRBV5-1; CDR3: CASSPSPGDEQFF
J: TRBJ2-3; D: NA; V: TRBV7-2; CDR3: CASTFGGNTDTQYF
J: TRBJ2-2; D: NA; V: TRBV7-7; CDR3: CASSPESYTGELFF
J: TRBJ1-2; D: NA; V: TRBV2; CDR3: CASSGGVRYTF
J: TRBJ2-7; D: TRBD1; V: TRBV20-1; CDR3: CSATHQGASSYEQYF
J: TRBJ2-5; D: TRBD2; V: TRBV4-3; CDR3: CASSQGGGIGETQYF
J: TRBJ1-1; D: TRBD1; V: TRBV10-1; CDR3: CASSGQGSAEAFF
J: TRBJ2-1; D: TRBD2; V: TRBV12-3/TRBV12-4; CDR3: CALSHYKILAPLSNEQFF
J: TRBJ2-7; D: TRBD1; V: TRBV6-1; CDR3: CASSTYRQGASSYEQYF
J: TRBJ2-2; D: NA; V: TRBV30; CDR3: CAWTPAPGPGELFF
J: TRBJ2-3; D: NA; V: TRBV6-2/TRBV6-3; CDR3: CASSSQAVYTDTQYF
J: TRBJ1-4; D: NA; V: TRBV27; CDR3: CASSLSQRNEKLFF
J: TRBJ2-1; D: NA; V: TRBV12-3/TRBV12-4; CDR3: CASSLARGGGVYVYNEQFF
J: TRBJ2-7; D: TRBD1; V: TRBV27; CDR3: CASRQGFEQYF
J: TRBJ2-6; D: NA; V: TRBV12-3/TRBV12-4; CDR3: CASSYPGPAGGANVLTF
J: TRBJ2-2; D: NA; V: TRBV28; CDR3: CASGPTRGLITGELFF
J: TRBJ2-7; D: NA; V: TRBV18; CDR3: CASDTGGRAEQYF
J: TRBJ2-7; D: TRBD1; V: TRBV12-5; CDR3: CASGLDRAGEQYF
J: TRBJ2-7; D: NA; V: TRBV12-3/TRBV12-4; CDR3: CASSYEVSPAYEQYF
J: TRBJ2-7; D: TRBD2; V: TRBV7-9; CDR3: CASGGGSYEQYF
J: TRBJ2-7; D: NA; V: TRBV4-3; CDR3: CASSQDRIGGSEQYF
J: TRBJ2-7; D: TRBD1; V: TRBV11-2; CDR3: CASSLYRTGGSFEQYF
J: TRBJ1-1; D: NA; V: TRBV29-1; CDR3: CSVETKAGLGAFF
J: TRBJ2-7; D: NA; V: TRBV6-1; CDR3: CASSQAGGTYEQYF
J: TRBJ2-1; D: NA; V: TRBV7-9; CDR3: CASSLKVGGGHNEQFF